The rows below give T cell receptor beta chains drawn from one sample of a study of T cell changes during pregnancy in multiple sclerosis. TCRdb keeps only in-frame clones here, not all; method: immunoSEQ multiplex PCR. The sample holds 70,000 to 100,000 clones, over 85% seen once. This specimen consisted of peripheral blood, obtained in the first trimester of pregnancy. These receptors all come from a female donor with multiple sclerosis, enrolled in a pregnancy study. Both conserved end residues are trimmed from each CDR3. D genes are given only for firm matches.

cdr3_length j_call v_call d_call cdr3_aa
13 TRBJ2-3 TRBV4-3 . ASSQDLGLPDTQY
12 TRBJ2-5 TRBV5-8 . ASSLGLPRETQY
15 TRBJ2-3 TRBV28 TRBD2 ASSSYRLAGGRDTQY
13 TRBJ2-1 TRBV9 TRBD2 ASSPTSGRVNEQF
13 TRBJ1-5 TRBV19 TRBD1 ATKTAGGSNQPQH
13 TRBJ1-5 TRBV9 TRBD1 ASSQGGGINQPQH
13 TRBJ1-5 TRBV15 . ATSISGGGAQPQH
14 TRBJ2-7 TRBV4-2 TRBD2 ASSQEGTTGVYEQY
11 TRBJ1-1 TRBV6-5 . ASSYEAYTEAF
12 TRBJ2-7 TRBV14 TRBD1 ASSPTGGPYEQY